The clone carrying this T cell receptor (beta chain) was picked up a small number of times. Its antigen remains unidentified. The CDR3 runs 14 residues. The trim removed 6 bases at V and 0 bases at J, leaving 4 bases unmatched. Germline CDR1 reads MNHEY; CDR2 reads SMNVEV (reference sequence). Semi-nested PCR with Nested Universal Primer A followed constant-region reverse priming of full-length variable regions. MiXCR, applied by TCRdb to the 5' RACE reads, yields one record per CDR3 protein. The sample yields about 53,000 distinct CDR3 sequences, approximately 25% seen once. Study-wide findings and caveats: Tumor memory CD4+ T cell TCR gene usage clustered with blood and lymph node memory CD4+ cells and lymph node naive CD4+ cells.

This sequence was found in a female donor with breast cancer. J is TRBJ2-7 and V is TRBV27, with 8 bases that match TRBD1. The sequencing input was tumor-infiltrating naive CD4+ T cells sorted from the breast tumor. Subset: naive CD4+ T cells, CD4+CD45RA+CD25-. For the CDR3, the DNA is TGTGCCAGCAGACGACAGGGGAGCTCCTACGAGCAGTACTTC. Translating it yields CASRRQGSSYEQYF.